This passage covers 25 T cell receptor beta chains from one sample sequenced in a study of CD4+ T cells in melanoma. Sequenced by immunoSEQ multiplex PCR; TCRdb stores in-frame clones only, minus some. The sample records some 150,000 clones, around 90% being singletons. The receptors stem from a human donor with melanoma.

V and J are TRBV4-1 and TRBJ1-1; 8 nucleotides agree with TRBD1. CDR1 and CDR2 from the germline V gene are MGHRA and YSYEKL. The CDR3 covers 15 residues. V shed 1 base, J shed 5 bases, and the junction held 6 bases outside the gene matches. This CDR3 is CASSQGEQGGTEAFF. CDR3 in DNA: TGCGCCAGCAGCCAAGGGGAACAGGGGGGTACTGAAGCTTTCTTT.

This chain uses TRBV11-2 with TRBJ2-5, with unresolved D. The CDR3 is made up of 16 amino acids. The germline CDR1 and CDR2 sequences are SGHAT and FQNNGV. V was cut by 4 bases and J by 6 bases, with 21 bases left in between. The CDR3: CASSSLGRSGRKTQYF. Written as DNA, the CDR3 is TGTGCCAGCAGCTCGCTAGGACGGTCTGGTCGGAAGACCCAGTACTTC.

The chain carries TRBV6-1 and TRBJ2-1; D is possibly TRBD2 (6 bases). The germline V gene has CDR1 MNHNS and CDR2 SASEGT. The CDR3 extends over 14 amino acids. Trimming took off 6 bases at V and 5 bases at J, with 14 bases between the two ends. The CDR3: CASRSGTGHNEQFF. For the CDR3, the DNA is TGTGCCAGCAGATCCGGGACTGGACACAATGAGCAGTTCTTC.

The chain has TRBV11-3 and TRBJ2-5; 10 bases are a match to TRBD2. The CDR3 consists of 16 residues. The germline V gene encodes CDR1 SGHNT and CDR2 YENEEA. Germline trimming cut 1 base from V and 1 base from J; bases unmatched to any gene: 3. CDR3 residues: CASSLGAGGAQETQYF. The CDR3 coding sequence is TGTGCCAGCAGCTTAGGAGCGGGGGGGGCCCAAGAGACCCAGTACTTC.

The rearrangement links TRBV10-3 to TRBJ2-3; 11 nucleotides agree with TRBD2. Germline CDR1 and CDR2: ENHRY and SYGVKD. CDR3 length: 17 residues. The V and J ends lost 3 bases and 1 base, in that order; junction bases with no gene match: 6. The CDR3: CAISDSTTSGGTDTQYF. Written as DNA, the CDR3 is TGTGCCATCAGTGACTCTACGACTAGCGGGGGCACAGATACGCAGTATTTT.

The chain recombines TRBV11-2 with TRBJ2-5, with TRBD1 identical over 7 bases. In germline, CDR1 is SGHAT, CDR2 FQNNGV. The CDR3 extends over 16 amino acids. V shed 4 bases and J 2 bases; nucleotides not matched to a gene: 10. The CDR3 loop is CASSSPLPGQQETQYF. The DNA of the CDR3 is TGTGCCAGCAGCTCGCCCTTACCGGGACAGCAAGAGACCCAGTACTTC.

The genes are TRBV4-1 and TRBJ1-4; D possibly corresponds to TRBD1 (5 bases). This CDR3 has 16 amino acids. Looked up from germline, CDR1 is MGHRA and CDR2 is YSYEKL. The V and J ends lost 1 base and 10 bases respectively, with 19 bases between them. The DNA for the CDR3 is TGCGCCAGCAGCCAAGGGGTGGTGGCAGGGTCGGGAAAACTGTTTTTT. The encoded protein is CASSQGVVAGSGKLFF.

This rearrangement joins TRBV4-1 to TRBJ1-1; a possible D gene is TRBD1 (6 bases). CDR1 is MGHRA and CDR2 is YSYEKL in the germline V gene. V lost 5 bases to trimming and J lost 6 bases, with 16 bases between them. The CDR3 runs 14 residues. The CDR3 DNA follows: TGCGCCAGCAGCTCTCCGGGCAGGGGTGCTGAAGCTTTCTTT. Translating it yields CASSSPGRGAEAFF.

This clone was counted a few times. The chain's CDR3 is CATSRGPVANTGELFF. In nucleotides, the CDR3 is TGTGCCACCAGCAGGGGCCCAGTTGCGAACACCGGGGAGCTGTTTTTT. The J gene is TRBJ2-2, the V gene TRBV15; D not resolved. Trimming shortened V by 3 bases and J by 0 bases, and 11 bases separated the two germline ends. CDR1 is LNHNV, CDR2 YYDKDF, per germline (reference sequence). This CDR3 spans 16 amino acids.

The chain employs TRBV5-6 and TRBJ2-5; 10 nucleotides line up with TRBD1. Germline trimming cut 3 bases from V and 4 bases from J; bases unmatched to any gene: 15. The CDR3 spans 18 residues. Germline loops: CDR1 SGHDT, CDR2 YYEEEE. The chain's CDR3 is CASSWRGLGQGGRETQYF. In nucleotides, the CDR3 is TGTGCCAGCAGCTGGAGGGGTCTAGGACAGGGGGGGCGAGAGACCCAGTACTTC. Variable domain in full (rest from reference TRBV5-6 and TRBJ2-5): DAGVTQSPTHLIKTRGQQVTLRCSPKSGHDTVSWYQQALGQGPQFIFQYYEEEERQRGNFPDRFSGHQFPNYSSELNVNALLLGDSALYLCASSWRGLGQGGRETQYFGPGTRLLVL.

V and J are TRBV4-2 and TRBJ1-4; 9 bases fit TRBD1. The CDR3 covers 15 residues. The V gene's germline CDR1 is LGHNA and CDR2 YNFKEQ. V lost 4 bases to trimming and J lost 1 base; unmatched junction nucleotides: 1. CDR3 sequence reads: CASSLTGGTNEKLFF. The DNA for the CDR3 is TGTGCCAGCAGCCTGACAGGGGGAACTAATGAAAAACTGTTTTTT.

The chain combines TRBV29-1 with TRBJ2-7; a weak D match, TRBD1 (5 bases). This CDR3 spans 14 amino acids. Per the germline V gene, CDR1 is SQVTM and CDR2 is ANQGSEA. Trimming pared 7 bases from V and 2 bases from J, leaving 18 bases between. In nucleotides, the CDR3 is TGCAGCGGGGCCCCGGACACCTATCCCTACGAGCAGTACTTC. Protein product: CSGAPDTYPYEQYF.

This chain connects TRBV7-9 to TRBJ1-4; D is possibly TRBD1 (5 bases). CDR1 and CDR2 from the germline V gene are SEHNR and FQNEAQ (reference sequence). CDR3 length equals 14 residues. Trimming took off 1 base at V and 7 bases at J, with 10 bases between the two ends. The CDR3: CASSLGQGAEKLFF. CDR3 coding DNA: TGTGCCAGCAGCTTAGGCCAGGGCGCTGAAAAACTGTTTTTT. The full variable domain, completed using reference TRBV7-9 and TRBJ1-4, is DTGVSQNPRHKITKRGQNVTFRCDPISEHNRLYWYRQTLGQGPEFLTYFQNEAQLEKSRLLSDRFSAERPKGSFSTLEIQRTEQGDSAMYLCASSLGQGAEKLFFGSGTQLSVL.

V is TRBV2 and J is TRBJ2-1, with D maybe TRBD1 (6 bases). Germline V gene sequence: CDR1 SNHLY, CDR2 FYNNEI. The CDR3 spans 12 residues. V shed 7 bases and J shed 10 bases, with 14 bases lying between them. CDR3 sequence reads: CASKRDMGEQFF. In DNA, the CDR3 is TGTGCCAGCAAGAGGGACATGGGAGAGCAGTTCTTC.

This CDR3 reads CASSQAGTSFGNIQYF. CDR3 sequence (DNA): TGCGCCAGCAGCCAGGCCGGGACTTCGTTCGGAAACATTCAGTACTTC. The chain has TRBV4-1 and TRBJ2-4; a weak D match, TRBD2 (6 bases). V was cut by 3 bases and J by 6 bases, with 18 bases left in between. The CDR3 is made up of 16 amino acids. The germline V gene has CDR1 MGHRA and CDR2 YSYEKL.

In this sample, this clone turned up once. The chain has TRBV5-1 and TRBJ2-6; D gene ambiguous. V gave up 0 bases and J gave up 7 bases, with 5 bases separating them. The CDR3 totals 13 residues. Germline CDR1 and CDR2: SGHRS and YFSETQ. The DNA of the CDR3 is TGCGCCAGCAGCTTGGGACAAGCCAACGTCCTGACTTTC. Translated: CASSLGQANVLTF.

This chain connects TRBV5-1 to TRBJ1-3; D is undetermined. This CDR3 has 14 residues. Trimming took 4 bases from V and 1 from J, leaving 9 bases between them. CDR1 and CDR2 from the germline V gene are SGHRS and YFSETQ. DNA of the CDR3: TGCGCCAGCAGCCCTGATTTGTCTGGAAACACCATATATTTT. It yields the protein CASSPDLSGNTIYF.

The chain uses TRBV25-1 and TRBJ2-5, with 9 bases matching TRBD2. The CDR3 spans 15 residues. J gave up 2 bases and V 3 bases, and 4 bases lay outside the gene matches. Germline CDR1 reads MGHDK; CDR2 reads SYGVNS. CDR3 coding DNA: TGTGCCAGCAGTGAGGAGCGGGGGGATCAAGAGACCCAGTACTTC. As protein: CASSEERGDQETQYF.

The chain employs TRBV6-6 and TRBJ2-5; 8 bases map to TRBD2. The CDR3 runs 14 residues. Germline CDR1 reads MNHNY; CDR2 reads SVGAGI (reference sequence). V lost 6 bases and J lost 8; bases outside the gene matches: 11. This chain's CDR3 is CASSPGGTAGTQYF. DNA for the CDR3: TGTGCCAGCAGCCCGGGGGGGACCGCGGGAACCCAGTACTTC.

The V and J genes are TRBV28 and TRBJ2-6, with a tentative D call TRBD2 (6 bases). The germline V gene has CDR1 MDHEN and CDR2 SYDVKM. Deletions cut 11 bases from V and 0 bases from J, with 20 bases between. The CDR3 extends over 17 amino acids. The CDR3 here is CAAGSVGGSSGANVLTF. As DNA, the CDR3 is TGTGCCGCGGGGTCTGTGGGCGGGTCCTCTGGGGCCAACGTCCTGACTTTC.

This CDR3 reads CASSWTLAGGAYEQYF. The CDR3 bases are TGCGCCAGCAGCTGGACCCTAGCGGGGGGGGCCTACGAGCAGTACTTC. This chain connects TRBV5-1 to TRBJ2-7; 12 nucleotides align to TRBD2. In germline, CDR1 is SGHRS, CDR2 YFSETQ. The CDR3 is made up of 16 amino acids. V was pared by 3 bases and J by 2 bases, with 6 bases of the junction left unmatched.

The rearrangement links TRBV4-1 to TRBJ2-5, with D unresolved. Germline CDR1 is MGHRA and CDR2 is YSYEKL. V was cut by 1 base and J by 4 bases, with 7 bases left in between. The CDR3 has 13 residues. CDR3 protein: CASSQVSPETQYF. As DNA, the CDR3 is TGCGCCAGCAGCCAAGTTTCCCCAGAGACCCAGTACTTC.

The CDR3 DNA reads as TGTGCCAGCAGTTGGACAGGGGGGGCCCAAGAGACCCAGTACTTC. This encodes CASSWTGGAQETQYF. This chain links TRBV6-6 with TRBJ2-5; 10 bases are shared with TRBD1. There are 15 residues in the CDR3. Germline lookup yields CDR1 MNHNY and CDR2 SVGAGI (reference sequence). Losses at the gene ends were 4 bases for V and 1 base for J; bases not matched to a gene: 3.

This clone was counted once. The chain joins TRBV6-1 to TRBJ2-7, with D possibly being TRBD1 (5 bases). CDR1 is MNHNS and CDR2 is SASEGT in the germline V gene. V dropped 6 bases and J dropped 4 bases, with 7 bases sitting between them. This CDR3 region has 11 residues. The CDR3 loop reads CASRGRYEQYF. The DNA for the CDR3 is TGTGCCAGCAGGGGGCGATACGAGCAGTACTTC.

A single count supports this clone. CDR3 residues: CASSHRNRQGFSGNTIYF. Here the CDR3 DNA reads TGTGCCAGCAGCCATAGAAACAGACAGGGGTTCTCTGGAAACACCATATATTTT. The chain joins TRBV5-6 to TRBJ1-3, with 8 bases that match TRBD1. This CDR3 contains 18 residues. Looked up from germline, CDR1 is SGHDT and CDR2 is YYEEEE. V dropped 4 bases and J dropped 0; count of bases not matched to a gene: 12.